This T cell receptor beta chain is from a study of blood T cell repertoires in COVID-19. Overall study: Researchers got acute and convalescent COVID-19 samples from the United States, Italy and Spain. Sources were T cells, B-cell-depleted T cells, or PBMCs; the material itself was cDNA or gDNA.

CDR3 length: 17 residues. Germline lookup yields CDR1 SGHRS and CDR2 YFSETQ. J lost 6 bases, V lost 6 bases, and 14 bases had no gene match. Data came from immunoSEQ multiplex PCR; TCRdb stores just in-frame clones and leaves some out. This table has 100,000 to 150,000 clones, roughly 84% appearing once. This clone has just one count. V and J are TRBV5-1 and TRBJ2-2; 10 bases align to TRBD2. This sequence was found in a woman under 40 who had recovered from COVID-19. Material for sequencing was peripheral blood. The CDR3 region has the DNA TGCGCCAGCACCGGGCCCCTAGCGGGAGTACAATCCGGGGAGCTGTTTTTT. Its translation is CASTGPLAGVQSGELFF. Complete variable domain (other parts from reference TRBV5-1 and TRBJ2-2): KAGVTQTPRYLIKTRGQQVTLSCSPISGHRSVSWYQQTPGQGLQFLFEYFSETQRNKGNFPGRFSGRQFSNSRSEMNVSTLELGDSALYLCASTGPLAGVQSGELFFGEGSRLTVL.